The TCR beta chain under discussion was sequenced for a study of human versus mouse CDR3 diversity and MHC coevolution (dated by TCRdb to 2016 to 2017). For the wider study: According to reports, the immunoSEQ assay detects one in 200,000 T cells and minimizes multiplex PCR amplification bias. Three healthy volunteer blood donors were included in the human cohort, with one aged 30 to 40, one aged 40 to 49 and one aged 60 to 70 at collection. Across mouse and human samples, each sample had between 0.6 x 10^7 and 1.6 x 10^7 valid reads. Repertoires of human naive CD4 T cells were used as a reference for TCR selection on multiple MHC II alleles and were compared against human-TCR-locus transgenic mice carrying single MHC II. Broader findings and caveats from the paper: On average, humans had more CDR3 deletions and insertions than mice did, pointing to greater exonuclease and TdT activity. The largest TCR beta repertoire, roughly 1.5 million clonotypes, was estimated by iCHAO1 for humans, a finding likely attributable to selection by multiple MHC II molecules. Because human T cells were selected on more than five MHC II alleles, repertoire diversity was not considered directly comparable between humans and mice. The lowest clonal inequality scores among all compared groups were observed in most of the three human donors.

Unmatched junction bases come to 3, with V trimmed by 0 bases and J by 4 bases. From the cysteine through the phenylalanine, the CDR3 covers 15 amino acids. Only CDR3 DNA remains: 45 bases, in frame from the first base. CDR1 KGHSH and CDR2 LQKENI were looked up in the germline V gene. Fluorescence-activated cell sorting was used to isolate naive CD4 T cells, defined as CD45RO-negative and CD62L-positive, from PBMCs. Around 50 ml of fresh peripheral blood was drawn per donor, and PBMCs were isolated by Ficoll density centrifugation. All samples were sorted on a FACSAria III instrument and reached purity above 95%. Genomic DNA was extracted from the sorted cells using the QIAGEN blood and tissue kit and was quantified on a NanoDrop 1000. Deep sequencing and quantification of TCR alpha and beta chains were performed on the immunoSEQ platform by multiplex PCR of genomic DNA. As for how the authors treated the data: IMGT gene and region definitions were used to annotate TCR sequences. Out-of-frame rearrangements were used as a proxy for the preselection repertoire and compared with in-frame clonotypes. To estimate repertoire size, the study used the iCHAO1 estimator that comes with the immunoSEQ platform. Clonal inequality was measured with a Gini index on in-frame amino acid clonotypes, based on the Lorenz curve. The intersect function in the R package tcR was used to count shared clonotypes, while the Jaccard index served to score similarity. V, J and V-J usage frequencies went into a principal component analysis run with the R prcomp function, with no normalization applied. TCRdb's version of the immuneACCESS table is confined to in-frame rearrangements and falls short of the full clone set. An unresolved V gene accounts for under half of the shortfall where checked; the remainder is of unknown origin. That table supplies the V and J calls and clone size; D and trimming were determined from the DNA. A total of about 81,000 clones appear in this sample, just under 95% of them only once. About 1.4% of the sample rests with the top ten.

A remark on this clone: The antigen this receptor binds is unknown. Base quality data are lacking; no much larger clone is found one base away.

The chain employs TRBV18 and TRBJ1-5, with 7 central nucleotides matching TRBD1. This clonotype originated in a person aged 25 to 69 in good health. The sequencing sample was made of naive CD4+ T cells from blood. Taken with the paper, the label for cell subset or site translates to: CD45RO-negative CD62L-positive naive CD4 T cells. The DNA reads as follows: TGTGCCAGCTCACCACCGGACAGGTATAATCAGCCCCAGCATTTT. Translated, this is CASSPPDRYNQPQHF.